The sequence of this TCR beta chain was determined in a study of T-cell reconstitution after alpha-beta-depleted transplantation in children. Comment on this clonotype: Its antigen is not known.

General study results and limits: It was newly produced T cells that mostly accounted for T-cell counts and diversity one year after transplant.

For TCRbeta, the library was prepared with unique molecular identifiers. TCRdb reprocessed the PCR reads via MiXCR and lists one record per CDR3 protein. This sample yields some 100,000 distinct CDR3 sequences, of which about 25% are seen a single time; 20% to 25% belongs to the top ten. Germline V gene data show CDR1 as LNHNV and CDR2 as YYDKDF (reference sequence). The CDR3 consists of 13 residues. V was pared by 4 bases and J by 5 bases, with 8 bases between. The V and J genes are TRBV15 and TRBJ2-2, with D possibly being TRBD1 (5 bases). The receptor comes from a boy aged 2-9 years with acute lymphoblastic leukemia, due to receive a stem cell transplant. The sequenced sample was PBMCs, obtained before TCRalphabeta/CD19-depleted stem cell transplant. The CDR3 sequence is CATSTTETGELFF. In DNA, the CDR3 is TGTGCCACCAGCACGACAGAGACCGGGGAGCTGTTTTTT.